This TCR beta chain emerged from a study of T cells after yellow fever vaccination. This CDR3 comprises 14 residues. V shed 4 bases and J shed 3 bases, with 10 bases lying between them. The germline V gene encodes CDR1 ENHRY and CDR2 SYGVKD. TCRdb itself ran the 5' RACE reads through MiXCR, one entry per CDR3 protein. This table holds 300,000 to 350,000 distinct CDR3 sequences, 4% found once. This clonotype was seen a handful of times. This clonotype was obtained from a man aged 18 to 29 who received the YFV17D yellow fever vaccine. The specimen was PBMCs, collected 5 days after the yellow fever booster vaccination. The chain carries TRBV10-3 and TRBJ1-5; D possibly corresponds to TRBD1 (5 bases). The CDR3 DNA reads TGTGCCATCAGTGCGGGACGGTTCAATCAGCCCCAGCATTTT. This sequence encodes CAISAGRFNQPQHF.